This T cell receptor (beta chain) appears in the sequencing data of a study of T cell repertoires in cytomegalovirus infection. Looking at the study overall: Both CMV infection and a matching HLA type were indicated by public TCR beta signatures. Study results and caveats: Accumulated public TCR beta family frequency recognized individuals carrying CMV together with the relevant HLA. Dominant in the ex vivo response were TCR beta clonotypes restricted by HLA-C and specific for CMV.

TCRdb re-called the reads through MiXCR, storing one row per CDR3 protein. The data show more than 150,000 distinct CDR3 sequences, about 21% seen once. This clonotype was observed at least ten times. Its antigen is unidentified. The CDR3 consists of 14 residues. The V gene lost 3 bases and the J gene lost 0 bases, with 8 bases spanning the gap. Per the germline V gene, CDR1 is SGHTA and CDR2 is FQGNSA. Sequenced material: PBMCs. The sequence derives from a human donor in good health (CMV status not recorded). Some clones in this sample may be carry-over from other donors' samples. The chain employs TRBV7-2 and TRBJ1-2; D gene unclear. The CDR3 region has the DNA TGTGCCAGCAGCTTTCTGTCGGCTAACTATGGCTACACCTTC. This translates into CASSFLSANYGYTF.